The rows below give T cell receptor beta chains drawn from one sample of a study of response to subunit inactivated influenza vaccine. One entry per CDR3 protein, called by TCRdb with MiXCR from the RT-PCR reads. This sample yields just over 300,000 distinct CDR3 sequences, of which 22% are seen a single time; 10% to 13% belongs to the top ten. The material was PBMCs from blood, obtained less than 22 months after vaccination. Receptor source: a man in his fifties or sixties who received an inactivated influenza vaccine. Both conserved end residues are part of each CDR3. The order of the fields is J gene, V gene, D gene, CDR3 length, clone size, CDR3 protein, CDR3 DNA. A D gene is named only where the DNA matches it firmly. A row's size may be missing; if present it is once, few, many or a size class.

>TRBJ2-7|TRBV20-1|-|19|few
CSARPTGGKGLAGTYEQYF
TGCAGTGCTCGCCCGACAGGGGGTAAAGGGCTAGCGGGAACCTACGAGCAGTACTTC
>TRBJ1-1|TRBV5-1|TRBD1|14|-
CASRLGQGAFEAFF
TGCGCCAGCAGACTGGGACAGGGGGCTTTCGAAGCTTTCTTT
>TRBJ1-4|TRBV7-2|TRBD1|15|-
CASSLGARGEEKLFF
TGTGCCAGCAGCTTAGGGGCCAGGGGGGAAGAAAAACTGTTTTTT
>TRBJ1-5|TRBV7-2|-|16|few
CASSLSGGIAYQPQHF
TGTGCCAGCAGCTTATCGGGAGGGATCGCATATCAGCCCCAGCATTTT
>TRBJ1-6|TRBV10-3|-|14|-
CAIRWAEDNSPLHF
TGTGCCATCAGATGGGCTGAAGATAATTCACCCCTCCACTTT
>TRBJ2-3|TRBV4-1|-|13|few
CASSFVGADTQYF
TGCGCCAGCAGCTTTGTGGGCGCAGATACGCAGTATTTT
>TRBJ2-3|TRBV9|TRBD1|16|-
CASSPTGAPSTDTQYF
TGTGCCAGCAGCCCAACAGGGGCACCTAGCACAGATACGCAGTATTTT
>TRBJ1-5|TRBV4-1|-|16|few
CASSHAGLIGNQPQHF
TGCGCCAGCAGCCACGCAGGTTTGATAGGCAATCAGCCCCAGCATTTT
>TRBJ2-4|TRBV7-8|-|16|-
CASSLVGAGAKNIQYF
TGTGCCAGCAGCTTAGTGGGAGCGGGAGCCAAAAACATTCAGTACTTC
>TRBJ2-1|TRBV4-2|TRBD2|17|-
CASSLHPTSGGYNEQFF
TGTGCCAGCAGCCTGCACCCCACTAGCGGGGGGTACAATGAGCAGTTCTTC
>TRBJ2-5|TRBV12-3/TRBV12-4|-|12|-
CASSHTQETQYF
TGTGCCAGCAGCCATACCCAAGAGACCCAGTACTTC
>TRBJ2-7|TRBV28|-|13|-
CASSSGINYEQYF
TGTGCCAGCAGTTCCGGGATAAACTACGAGCAGTACTTC
>TRBJ1-5|TRBV27|-|13|-
CASRVNSNQPQHF
TGTGCCAGCAGGGTTAATAGCAATCAGCCCCAGCATTTT
>TRBJ2-1|TRBV27|TRBD2|15|-
CASSLERGGYNEQFF
TGTGCCAGCAGTCTCGAGCGGGGGGGGTACAATGAGCAGTTCTTC
>TRBJ2-1|TRBV20-1|TRBD2|17|-
CSARDLLTSGNYNEQFF
TGCAGTGCTAGAGATCTCCTCACTAGCGGCAATTACAATGAGCAGTTCTTC
>TRBJ2-7|TRBV27|TRBD1|14|-
CASSLDRVFYEQYF
TGTGCCAGCAGTTTGGACAGGGTGTTCTACGAGCAGTACTTC